Each of the 21 T cell receptor beta chains below was sequenced from the same sample in a study of long-term antiretroviral therapy in people with HIV. It was version v3.0 of the immunoSEQ assay that was run at survey level. The protocol was immunoSEQ multiplex PCR, while the TCRdb copy is restricted to in-frame clones and leaves out a portion. The profile covers around 22,000 clones, with 85% to 90% appearing a single time and more than 6.5% taken by the ten largest. Sequenced here: unsorted PBMCs, sampled 1.8 years before starting antiretroviral therapy. Receptors originate from a woman in her 30s with HIV.

V usage is TRBV19 and J usage is TRBJ2-1, with 7 bases that match TRBD1. This CDR3 is built from 15 residues. Germline V gives CDR1 LNHDA, CDR2 SQIVND (reference sequence). V lost 5 bases, J lost 7 bases, and 11 bases stayed unmatched. The CDR3 DNA follows: TGTGCCAGTAGTGCCGGGATACAGGGGAAGAATGAGCAGTTCTTC. This translates into CASSAGIQGKNEQFF.

This chain uses TRBV6-6 with TRBJ2-1; D unclear. V was clipped by 6 bases and J by 8 bases, with 11 bases between them. The germline CDR1 and CDR2 sequences are MNHNY and SVGAGI (reference sequence). The length of the CDR3 is 12 residues. The CDR3 DNA reads as TGTGCCAGCAGCTTAGACGCCTATGAGCAGTTCTTC. Its translation: CASSLDAYEQFF.

V gene TRBV11-2 combines with J gene TRBJ1-1; D uncertain. Deletions cut 6 bases from V and 1 base from J, with 24 bases between. The length of the CDR3 is 18 residues. Germline CDR1 and CDR2: SGHAT and FQNNGV. CDR3 in DNA: TGTGCCAGCAGACGTGCTACGGGGTCCTCCTACTCGAACACTGAAGCTTTCTTT. Translation gives CASRRATGSSYSNTEAFF.

This clone was recorded only once. The V and J genes are TRBV9 and TRBJ2-3; D not resolved. The CDR3 consists of 15 residues. The V end lost 0 bases, the J end lost 6 bases, and 14 bases lay between the germline ends. Germline V gives CDR1 SGDLS, CDR2 YYNGEE. For the CDR3, the DNA is TGTGCCAGCAGCGTAGAAGGTAATCGGCGGGATACGCAGTATTTT. Its translation: CASSVEGNRRDTQYF.

This chain links TRBV29-1 with TRBJ1-2, with 8 bases that match TRBD1. The CDR3 runs 15 residues. V was clipped by 6 bases and J by 6 bases; unmatched bases: 15. Per germline, CDR1 SQVTM and CDR2 ANQGSEA. Here the CDR3 DNA reads TGCAGCGTGTTTTTCCGGACAGGGCAAGCAGATGGCTACACCTTC. Translated, it gives CSVFFRTGQADGYTF.

The chain couples TRBV5-4 to TRBJ1-2; D not certain. In germline, CDR1 is SGHNT, CDR2 YYREEE (reference sequence). The CDR3 loop spans 13 amino acids. V dropped 0 bases and J dropped 8 bases, with 11 bases sitting between them. Here the CDR3 reads CASSLAREKGYTF. In nucleotides, the CDR3 is TGTGCCAGCAGCTTGGCCCGGGAGAAAGGCTACACCTTC. The variable domain in full, with the rest retrieved from reference TRBV5-4 and TRBJ1-2, is ETGVTQSPTHLIKTRGQQVTLRCSSQSGHNTVSWYQQALGQGPQFIFQYYREEENGRGNFPPRFSGLQFPNYSSELNVNALELDDSALYLCASSLAREKGYTFGSGTRLTVV.

This chain joins TRBV6-1 and TRBJ1-3, with D perhaps matching TRBD1 (5 bases). Germline V lookup: CDR1 MNHNS, CDR2 SASEGT. The CDR3 extends over 14 amino acids. Trimming left V 6 bases short and J 5 bases short, with 14 bases between. CDR3 sequence reads: CASSPYRQRNTIYF. In nucleotides, the CDR3 is TGTGCCAGCAGCCCTTATAGACAGAGAAACACCATATATTTT.

The chain is built from TRBV10-2 and TRBJ1-1, with no clear D. This CDR3 contains 13 residues. Trimming pared 4 bases from V and 1 base from J, leaving 7 bases between. CDR1 and CDR2 from the germline V gene are WSHSY and SAAADI. CDR3 sequence: CASSGHQNTEAFF. CDR3 bases: TGCGCCAGCAGTGGACACCAGAACACTGAAGCTTTCTTT.

J is TRBJ2-3 and V is TRBV10-2, with 11 nucleotides matching TRBD2. The germline gives CDR1 WSHSY, CDR2 SAAADI. The trim removed 10 bases at V and 1 base at J, leaving 4 bases unmatched. This CDR3 has 14 residues. The CDR3 region has the DNA TGCGCCACCGAACTAGCGGGGGGCACAGATACGCAGTATTTT. This translates into CATELAGGTDTQYF.

This clone was counted once. The chain is built from TRBV5-1 and TRBJ1-6; D remains unclear. There are 15 residues in the CDR3. V was shortened by 1 base and J by 9 bases, with 14 bases between the two germline ends. Per germline, CDR1 SGHRS and CDR2 YFSETQ. CDR3: CASSLSWGILSPLHF. DNA for the CDR3: TGCGCCAGCAGCTTGTCCTGGGGTATACTTTCACCCCTCCACTTT.

The chain links TRBV2 to TRBJ2-5; D is ambiguous. The CDR3 length is 12 residues. V lost 8 bases to trimming and J lost 4 bases, with 11 bases between them. The germline V gene has CDR1 SNHLY and CDR2 FYNNEI. The CDR3 nucleotides read TGTGCCAGCGTGGCAGGCGGAGAGACCCAGTACTTC. This translates into CASVAGGETQYF.

The chain employs TRBV9 and TRBJ1-1, with unresolved D. V was pared by 7 bases and J by 10 bases, with 14 bases between. This CDR3 is built from 11 residues. Germline CDR1 SGDLS, CDR2 YYNGEE. The CDR3 loop is CASVGGLGAFF. DNA for the CDR3: TGTGCCAGCGTTGGAGGTTTAGGAGCTTTCTTT. Variable domain in full (rest from reference TRBV9 and TRBJ1-1): DSGVTQTPKHLITATGQRVTLRCSPRSGDLSVYWYQQSLDQGLQFLIQYYNGEERAKGNILERFSAQQFPDLHSELNLSSLELGDSALYFCASVGGLGAFFGQGTRLTVV.

V and J are TRBV5-6 and TRBJ2-1, with 12 bases lining up with TRBD2. The germline V gene encodes CDR1 SGHDT and CDR2 YYEEEE. Trimming at V came to 4 bases and at J to 4 bases, leaving 9 bases not matched to a gene. This CDR3 is built from 17 residues. The CDR3 is CASSDFASGGDYNEQFF. As DNA, the CDR3 is TGTGCCAGCAGCGATTTCGCTAGCGGGGGGGATTACAATGAGCAGTTCTTC.

The chain carries TRBV7-7 and TRBJ2-5, with 7 bases lining up with TRBD1. CDR3 length: 17 residues. The junction had 15 bases not matched to a gene; V was cut back by 5 bases and J by 3 bases. Germline V gene data show CDR1 as SSHAT and CDR2 as FNYEAQ (reference sequence). The CDR3 DNA is TGTGCCAGCAGCCCCGGGCCCGGGACAGAAGCAGAAGAGACCCAGTACTTC. Encoded protein: CASSPGPGTEAEETQYF.

The chain recombines TRBV9 with TRBJ1-3, with TRBD1 as a possible D gene (5 bases). CDR3 length equals 16 residues. V was pared by 4 bases and J by 0 bases, with 14 bases between. Germline V CDR1 and CDR2: SGDLS, YYNGEE. CDR3 nucleotide sequence: TGTGCCAGCAGCATACGGGACTCACCCTCTGGAAACACCATATATTTT. Protein sequence: CASSIRDSPSGNTIYF.

V is TRBV4-1 and J is TRBJ1-2, with 7 bases that match TRBD1. This CDR3 spans 15 amino acids. Losses at the gene ends were 2 bases for V and 8 bases for J; bases not matched to a gene: 11. The germline V gene encodes CDR1 MGHRA and CDR2 YSYEKL. CDR3 coding DNA: TGCGCCAGCAGCCAAACCATGGCAGGGGGGGGCGGCTACACCTTC. Amino acid sequence: CASSQTMAGGGGYTF.

V gene TRBV7-2 combines with J gene TRBJ1-2; D is uncertain. Germline V gene lookup returns CDR1 SGHTA and CDR2 FQGNSA. Deletions cut 1 base from V and 0 bases from J, with 6 bases between. The CDR3 contains 14 residues. The CDR3 DNA reads as TGTGCCAGCAGCTTAGGTCCCTCTAACTATGGCTACACCTTC. Translated: CASSLGPSNYGYTF. Together with reference TRBV7-2 and TRBJ1-2, the CDR3 gives the full variable domain: GAGVSQSPSNKVTEKGKDVELRCDPISGHTALYWYRQSLGQGLEFLIYFQGNSAPDKSGLPSDRFSAERTGGSVSTLTIQRTQQEDSAVYLCASSLGPSNYGYTFGSGTRLTVV.

V usage is TRBV18 and J usage is TRBJ2-3; D not certain. Germline V gives CDR1 KGHSH, CDR2 LQKENI. Trimming took off 0 bases at V and 5 bases at J, with 3 bases between the two ends. CDR3 length: 12 amino acids. The CDR3 nucleotides read TGTGCCAGCTCACCACCGGGAGATACGCAGTATTTT. This translates into CASSPPGDTQYF.

The chain's CDR3 is CATSTRTSEAFF. DNA of the CDR3: TGTGCCACCAGCACGAGGACTTCGGAAGCTTTCTTT. V usage is TRBV15 and J usage is TRBJ1-1; D unresolved. The CDR3 has 12 residues. The V and J ends lost 4 bases and 8 bases respectively, with 11 bases between them. Germline-derived CDR1 and CDR2 are LNHNV and YYDKDF (reference sequence). The variable domain in full, completed from reference TRBV15 and TRBJ1-1, reads DAMVIQNPRYQVTQFGKPVTLSCSQTLNHNVMYWYQQKSSQAPKLLFHYYDKDFNNEADTPDNFQSRRPNTSFCFLDIRSPGLGDTAMYLCATSTRTSEAFFGQGTRLTVV.

The chain couples TRBV9 to TRBJ1-3, with TRBD1 identical over 8 bases. CDR1 is SGDLS, CDR2 YYNGEE, per germline. Trimming cost V 7 bases and J 3 bases; bases outside gene matches: 3. The CDR3 is 13 amino acids. The CDR3 DNA reads as TGTGCCAGCTCGACAGGGGATGGAAACACCATATATTTT. Its protein product is CASSTGDGNTIYF.

In this sample, this clone turned up a few times. This sequence joins TRBV5-6 and TRBJ2-5, with unresolved D. Germline V lookup: CDR1 SGHDT, CDR2 YYEEEE. The V and J ends lost 0 bases and 5 bases respectively, with 8 bases between them. CDR3 length equals 13 residues. This chain's CDR3 is CASSLGLWETQYF. Here the CDR3 DNA reads TGTGCCAGCAGCTTGGGGCTTTGGGAGACCCAGTACTTC.